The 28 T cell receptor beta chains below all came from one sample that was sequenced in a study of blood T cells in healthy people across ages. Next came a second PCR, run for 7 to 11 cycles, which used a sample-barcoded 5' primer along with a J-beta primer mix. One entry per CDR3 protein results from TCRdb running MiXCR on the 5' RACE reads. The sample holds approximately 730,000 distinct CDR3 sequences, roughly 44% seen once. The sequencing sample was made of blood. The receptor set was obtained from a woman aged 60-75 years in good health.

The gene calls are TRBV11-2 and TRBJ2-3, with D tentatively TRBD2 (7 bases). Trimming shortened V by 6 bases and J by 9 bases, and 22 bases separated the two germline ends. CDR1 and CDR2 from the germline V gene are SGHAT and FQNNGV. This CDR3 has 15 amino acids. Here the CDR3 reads CASRLGGERATTQYF. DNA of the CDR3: TGTGCCAGCAGACTAGGGGGGGAGAGGGCGACAACGCAGTATTTT.

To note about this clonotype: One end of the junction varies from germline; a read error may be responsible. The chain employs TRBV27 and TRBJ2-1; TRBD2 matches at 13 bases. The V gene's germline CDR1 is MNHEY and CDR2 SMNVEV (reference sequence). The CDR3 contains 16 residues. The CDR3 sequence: CANSWGLAGQYSEQFF. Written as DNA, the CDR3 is TGTGCCAACAGTTGGGGACTAGCGGGGCAGTACAGCGAGCAGTTCTTC.

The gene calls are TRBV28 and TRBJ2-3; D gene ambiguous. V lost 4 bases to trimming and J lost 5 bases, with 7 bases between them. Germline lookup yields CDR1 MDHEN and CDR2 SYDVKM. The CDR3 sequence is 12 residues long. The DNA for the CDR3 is TGTGCCAGCAGTTCCTCCATAGATACGCAGTATTTT. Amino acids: CASSSSIDTQYF.

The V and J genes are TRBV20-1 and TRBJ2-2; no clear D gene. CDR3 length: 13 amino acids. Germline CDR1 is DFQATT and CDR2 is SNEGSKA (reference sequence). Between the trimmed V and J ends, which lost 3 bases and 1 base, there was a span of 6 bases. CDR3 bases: TGCAGTGCTAGTCGCGGGAACACCGGGGAGCTGTTTTTT. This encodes CSASRGNTGELFF.

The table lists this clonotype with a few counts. The CDR3 sequence: CSARDGRRGLYGYTF. The CDR3 nucleotides are TGCAGTGCTAGAGACGGACGAAGGGGGCTCTATGGCTACACCTTC. V is TRBV20-1 and J is TRBJ1-2, with TRBD1 identical over 7 bases. After removal of 0 bases from V and 4 bases from J, the junction contained 8 bases not matched to a gene. Germline loops: CDR1 DFQATT, CDR2 SNEGSKA (reference sequence). This CDR3 region has 15 residues.

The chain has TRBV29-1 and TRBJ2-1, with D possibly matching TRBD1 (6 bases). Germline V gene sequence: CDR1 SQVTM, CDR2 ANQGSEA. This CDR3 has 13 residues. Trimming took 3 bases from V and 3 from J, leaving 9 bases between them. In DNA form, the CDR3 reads TGCAGCGTTGAGGTACAGGGCTACAATGAGCAGTTCTTC. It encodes CSVEVQGYNEQFF.

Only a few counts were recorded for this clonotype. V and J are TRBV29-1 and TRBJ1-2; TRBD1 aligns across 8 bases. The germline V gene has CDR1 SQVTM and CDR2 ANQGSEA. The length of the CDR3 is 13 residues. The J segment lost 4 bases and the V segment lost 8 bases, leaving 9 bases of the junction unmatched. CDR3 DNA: TGCAGCACCCAGACAGGGGCCGGCTATGGCTACACCTTC. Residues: CSTQTGAGYGYTF.

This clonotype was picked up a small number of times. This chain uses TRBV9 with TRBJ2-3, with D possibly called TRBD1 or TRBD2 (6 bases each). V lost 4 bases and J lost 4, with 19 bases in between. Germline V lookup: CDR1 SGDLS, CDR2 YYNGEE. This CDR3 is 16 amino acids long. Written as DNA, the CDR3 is TGTGCCAGCAGCCCGAGGCCCGGGGGCCCCTCAGATACGCAGTATTTT. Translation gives CASSPRPGGPSDTQYF.

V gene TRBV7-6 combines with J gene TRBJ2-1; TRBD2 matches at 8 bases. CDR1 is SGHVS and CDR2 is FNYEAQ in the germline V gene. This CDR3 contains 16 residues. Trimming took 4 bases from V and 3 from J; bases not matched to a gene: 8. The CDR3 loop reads CASSYGAGGYYNEQFF. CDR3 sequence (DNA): TGTGCCAGCAGCTATGGCGCGGGAGGCTACTACAATGAGCAGTTCTTC.

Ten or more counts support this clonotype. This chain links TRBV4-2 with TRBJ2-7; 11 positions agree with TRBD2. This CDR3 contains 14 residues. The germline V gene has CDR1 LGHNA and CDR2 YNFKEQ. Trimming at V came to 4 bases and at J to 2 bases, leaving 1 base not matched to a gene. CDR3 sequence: CASSRSGRAYEQYF. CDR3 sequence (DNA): TGTGCCAGCAGCCGTAGCGGGAGGGCCTACGAGCAGTACTTC.

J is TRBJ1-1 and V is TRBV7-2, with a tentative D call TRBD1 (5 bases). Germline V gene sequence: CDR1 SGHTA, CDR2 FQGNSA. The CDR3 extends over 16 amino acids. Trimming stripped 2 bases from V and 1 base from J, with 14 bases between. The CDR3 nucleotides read TGTGCCAGCAGCTTATCGGGTGGGGCCTGGAACACTGAAGCTTTCTTT. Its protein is CASSLSGGAWNTEAFF.

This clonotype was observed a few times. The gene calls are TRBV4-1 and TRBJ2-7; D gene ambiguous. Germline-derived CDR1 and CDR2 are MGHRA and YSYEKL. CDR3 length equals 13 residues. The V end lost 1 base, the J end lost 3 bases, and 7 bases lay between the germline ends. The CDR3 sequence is CASSQGQRYEQYF. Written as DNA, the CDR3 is TGCGCCAGCAGCCAAGGGCAGCGCTACGAGCAGTACTTC.

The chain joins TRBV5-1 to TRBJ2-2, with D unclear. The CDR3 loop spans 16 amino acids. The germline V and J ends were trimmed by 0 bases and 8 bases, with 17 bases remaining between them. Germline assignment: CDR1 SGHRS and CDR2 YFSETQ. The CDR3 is CASSLAVNRRTGELFF. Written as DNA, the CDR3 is TGCGCCAGCAGCTTGGCCGTCAACAGACGTACAGGGGAGCTGTTTTTT.

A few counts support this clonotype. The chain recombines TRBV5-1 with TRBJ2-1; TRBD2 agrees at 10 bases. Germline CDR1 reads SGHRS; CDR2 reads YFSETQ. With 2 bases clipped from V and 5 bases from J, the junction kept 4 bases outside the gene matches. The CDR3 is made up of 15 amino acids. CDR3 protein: CASSFQLAGHNEQFF. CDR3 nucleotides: TGCGCCAGCAGCTTTCAACTAGCGGGACACAATGAGCAGTTCTTC. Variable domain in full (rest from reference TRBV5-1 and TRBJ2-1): KAGVTQTPRYLIKTRGQQVTLSCSPISGHRSVSWYQQTPGQGLQFLFEYFSETQRNKGNFPGRFSGRQFSNSRSEMNVSTLELGDSALYLCASSFQLAGHNEQFFGPGTRLTVL.

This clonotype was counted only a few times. DNA of the CDR3: TGCAGTGCTAAAGGACAGGGGCGGAACGAGCAGTACTTC. Translation: CSAKGQGRNEQYF. The J gene is TRBJ2-7, the V gene TRBV20-1; the match to TRBD1 covers 9 bases. CDR1 and CDR2 (germline): DFQATT, SNEGSKA (reference sequence). Unmatched junction bases numbered 6, after V lost 4 bases and J lost 5 bases. The CDR3 spans 13 residues.

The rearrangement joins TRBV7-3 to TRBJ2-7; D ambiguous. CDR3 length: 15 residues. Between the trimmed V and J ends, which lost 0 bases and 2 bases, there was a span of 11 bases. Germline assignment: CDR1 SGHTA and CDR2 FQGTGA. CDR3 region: CASSLTSGGPYEQYF. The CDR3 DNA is TGTGCCAGCAGCTTAACGTCGGGCGGCCCCTACGAGCAGTACTTC.

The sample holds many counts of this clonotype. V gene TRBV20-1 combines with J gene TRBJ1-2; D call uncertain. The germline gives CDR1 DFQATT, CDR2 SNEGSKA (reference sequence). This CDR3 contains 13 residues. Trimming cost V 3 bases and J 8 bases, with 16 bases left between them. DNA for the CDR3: TGCAGTGCTAGTCTGCCAGGCGAACAGGGCTACACCTTC. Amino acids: CSASLPGEQGYTF.

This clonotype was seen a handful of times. CDR3 in amino acids: CASSQDGAGGGDTQYF. DNA for the CDR3: TGCGCCAGCAGCCAAGACGGAGCGGGAGGTGGAGATACGCAGTATTTT. This sequence joins TRBV4-3 and TRBJ2-3; the match to TRBD2 covers 9 bases. This CDR3 is 16 amino acids long. Unmatched junction bases numbered 6, after V lost 0 bases and J lost 5 bases. Germline V gene data show CDR1 as LGHNA and CDR2 as YSLEER.

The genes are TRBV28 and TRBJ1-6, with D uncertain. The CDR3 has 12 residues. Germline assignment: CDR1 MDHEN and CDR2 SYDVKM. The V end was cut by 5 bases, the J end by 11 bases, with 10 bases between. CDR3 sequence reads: CASSTLDPPLHF. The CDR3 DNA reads TGTGCCAGCAGTACCCTTGATCCACCCCTCCACTTT.

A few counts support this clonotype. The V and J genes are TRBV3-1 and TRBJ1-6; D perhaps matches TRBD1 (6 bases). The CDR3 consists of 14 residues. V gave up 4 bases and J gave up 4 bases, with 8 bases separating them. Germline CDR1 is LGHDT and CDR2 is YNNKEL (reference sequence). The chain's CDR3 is CASSRDTYNSPLHF. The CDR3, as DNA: TGTGCCAGCAGCCGGGACACTTATAATTCACCCCTCCACTTT.

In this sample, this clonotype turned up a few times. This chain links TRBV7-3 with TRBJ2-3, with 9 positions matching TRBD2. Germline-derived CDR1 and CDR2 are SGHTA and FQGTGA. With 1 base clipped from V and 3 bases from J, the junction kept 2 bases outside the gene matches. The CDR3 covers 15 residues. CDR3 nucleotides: TGTGCCAGCAGCTTAATGGGACTAGCAACAGATACGCAGTATTTT. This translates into CASSLMGLATDTQYF.

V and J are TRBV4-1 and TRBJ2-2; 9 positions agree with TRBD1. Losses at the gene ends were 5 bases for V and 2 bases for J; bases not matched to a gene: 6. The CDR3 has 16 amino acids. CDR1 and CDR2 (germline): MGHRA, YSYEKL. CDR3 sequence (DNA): TGCGCCAGCAGCTATACAGGGGGCGTAAACACCGGGGAGCTGTTTTTT. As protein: CASSYTGGVNTGELFF.

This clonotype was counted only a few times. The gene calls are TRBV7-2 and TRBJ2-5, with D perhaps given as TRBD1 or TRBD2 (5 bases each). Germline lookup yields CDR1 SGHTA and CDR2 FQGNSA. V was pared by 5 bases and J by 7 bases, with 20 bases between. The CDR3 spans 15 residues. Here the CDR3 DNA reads TGTGCCAGCAGCCGGACGGGGACGGCTACGGGGACCCAGTACTTC. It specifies CASSRTGTATGTQYF.

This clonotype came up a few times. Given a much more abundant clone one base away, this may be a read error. The CDR3 nucleotides are TGCGCCAGCAGCGTGAGCGGGAGGGCCTACGAGCAGTACTTC. Protein sequence: CASSVSGRAYEQYF. The chain has TRBV5-1 and TRBJ2-7, with TRBD2 matching 10 bases. Germline-derived CDR1 and CDR2 are SGHRS and YFSETQ. The V gene end was trimmed by 4 bases and the J gene end by 2 bases; junction bases not matched to a gene: 3. The CDR3 contains 14 residues.

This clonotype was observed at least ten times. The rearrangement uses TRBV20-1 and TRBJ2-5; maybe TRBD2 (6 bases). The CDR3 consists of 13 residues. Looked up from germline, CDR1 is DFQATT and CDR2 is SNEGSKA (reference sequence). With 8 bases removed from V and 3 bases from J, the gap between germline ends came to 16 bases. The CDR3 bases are TGCAGTACTCGACAACTAGCAGAAGAGACCCAGTACTTC. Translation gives CSTRQLAEETQYF.

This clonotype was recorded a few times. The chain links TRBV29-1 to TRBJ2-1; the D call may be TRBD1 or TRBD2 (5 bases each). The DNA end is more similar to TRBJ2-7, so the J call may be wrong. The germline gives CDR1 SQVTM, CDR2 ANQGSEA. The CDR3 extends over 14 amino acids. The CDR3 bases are TGCAGCGAGCGGACATCGAGCTCCTACAATGAGCAGTACTTC. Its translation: CSERTSSSYNEQYF.

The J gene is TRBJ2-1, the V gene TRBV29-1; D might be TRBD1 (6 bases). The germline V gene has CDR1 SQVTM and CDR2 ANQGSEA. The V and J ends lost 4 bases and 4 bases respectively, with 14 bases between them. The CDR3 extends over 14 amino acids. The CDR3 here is CSVGGQQIYNEQFF. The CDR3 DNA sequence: TGCAGCGTTGGAGGACAGCAAATTTACAATGAGCAGTTCTTC.

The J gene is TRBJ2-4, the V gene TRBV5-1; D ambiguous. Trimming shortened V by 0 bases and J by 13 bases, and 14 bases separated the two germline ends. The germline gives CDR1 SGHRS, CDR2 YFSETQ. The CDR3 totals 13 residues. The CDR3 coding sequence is TGCGCCAGCAGCTTGGCCTGGGCAGCAGAGCAGTACTTC. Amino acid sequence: CASSLAWAAEQYF.